The 31 T cell receptor beta chains below all came from one sample that was sequenced in a study of CD8 T cells in ankylosing spondylitis. In TCRdb, the 5' RACE reads were re-called with MiXCR into one record per CDR3 protein. The table records about 360,000 distinct CDR3 sequences, approximately 22% of them present only once. Sequenced input: blood, either unsorted or a sorted T cell fraction (not recorded which). Receptors were obtained from a male donor with ankylosing spondylitis or in good health (not recorded which).

This clonotype came up a few times. The chain is built from TRBV28 and TRBJ2-5; D is unclear. Germline loops: CDR1 MDHEN, CDR2 SYDVKM. V lost 6 bases and J lost 5, with 13 bases in between. There are 13 residues in the CDR3. CDR3 loop: CASSPSPFETQYF. As DNA, the CDR3 is TGTGCCAGCAGCCCATCACCTTTCGAGACCCAGTACTTC.

This clonotype was found a few times. The rearrangement joins TRBV14 to TRBJ2-7; D might be TRBD1 or TRBD2, each matching 5 bases. Trimming pared 1 base from V and 11 bases from J, leaving 9 bases between. This CDR3 has 11 amino acids. The V gene's germline CDR1 is SGHDN and CDR2 FVKESK. The CDR3 here is CASSQGGEEYF. CDR3 nucleotide sequence: TGTGCCAGCAGCCAAGGAGGGGAAGAGTACTTC.

The CDR3: CSASTGGYTDTQYF. The CDR3, as DNA: TGCAGTGCTAGTACCGGAGGATACACAGATACGCAGTATTTT. V and J are TRBV20-1 and TRBJ2-3; possibly TRBD2 for D (5 bases). The germline V gene encodes CDR1 DFQATT and CDR2 SNEGSKA (reference sequence). Trimming cost V 3 bases and J 2 bases, with 12 bases left between them. The CDR3 sequence is 14 residues long.

The chain is built from TRBV6-5 and TRBJ2-1, with D perhaps matching TRBD2 (6 bases). Trimming took off 1 base at V and 4 bases at J, with 8 bases between the two ends. CDR1 is MNHEY, CDR2 SVGAGI, per germline. The length of the CDR3 is 14 residues. CDR3 nucleotides: TGTGCCAGCAGTTACTGGCTAGCGTACAATGAGCAGTTCTTC. Protein sequence: CASSYWLAYNEQFF.

The rearrangement uses TRBV4-1 and TRBJ2-3; D not resolved. V lost 8 bases and J lost 0, with 9 bases in between. The V gene's germline CDR1 is MGHRA and CDR2 YSYEKL. This CDR3 comprises 13 residues. CDR3 residues: CASLSPSTDTQYF. CDR3 DNA: TGCGCCAGCCTTTCCCCTAGCACAGATACGCAGTATTTT.

This clonotype was counted a few times. This chain uses TRBV12-3 or TRBV12-4 with TRBJ2-1; 7 bases are shared with TRBD2. Losses at the gene ends were 5 bases for V and 7 bases for J; bases not matched to a gene: 11. This CDR3 region has 15 residues. CDR3 sequence reads: CASSTPWGGMNEQFF. CDR3 sequence (DNA): TGTGCCAGCAGTACTCCTTGGGGGGGGATGAATGAGCAGTTCTTC.

The rearrangement joins TRBV4-1 to TRBJ2-1; TRBD1 aligns across 7 bases. The CDR3 loop spans 15 amino acids. The junction had 6 bases not matched to a gene; V was cut back by 5 bases and J by 2 bases. Germline CDR1 is MGHRA and CDR2 is YSYEKL. The CDR3 is CASSEKGATYNEQFF. CDR3 sequence (DNA): TGCGCCAGCAGCGAAAAGGGGGCTACCTACAATGAGCAGTTCTTC.

The chain joins TRBV12-3 or TRBV12-4 to TRBJ1-4, with 7 bases matching TRBD1. The V and J ends lost 5 bases and 7 bases, in that order; junction bases with no gene match: 4. CDR3 length: 13 amino acids. The CDR3 DNA is TGTGCCAGCAGTCCGCGGGACAGTGAAAAACTGTTTTTT. Amino acids: CASSPRDSEKLFF.

This clonotype was detected a few times. V and J are TRBV2 and TRBJ2-7; D perhaps matches TRBD2 (7 bases). Germline loops: CDR1 SNHLY, CDR2 FYNNEI. The CDR3 has 15 amino acids. Trimming removed 3 bases at V and 0 bases at J, with 12 bases between. The CDR3 loop is CASSEGGGPSYEQYF. The CDR3 DNA reads TGTGCCAGCAGTGAGGGCGGGGGCCCCTCCTACGAGCAGTACTTC.

The chain couples TRBV9 to TRBJ2-3; D unclear. Germline V lookup: CDR1 SGDLS, CDR2 YYNGEE. CDR3 length equals 15 residues. V dropped 0 bases and J dropped 1 base, with 9 bases sitting between them. Here the CDR3 reads CASSVAQTGTDTQYF. CDR3 nucleotide sequence: TGTGCCAGCAGCGTAGCTCAAACAGGCACAGATACGCAGTATTTT.

The genes are TRBV28 and TRBJ2-1; no definite D call. Per germline, CDR1 MDHEN and CDR2 SYDVKM. V lost 6 bases and J lost 10, with 22 bases in between. The length of the CDR3 is 15 residues. The CDR3, as DNA: TGTGCCAGCAGACCAACTACCGACCTCCTCCCGGAGCAGTTCTTC. It specifies CASRPTTDLLPEQFF. Variable domain in full (rest from reference TRBV28 and TRBJ2-1): DVKVTQSSRYLVKRTGEKVFLECVQDMDHENMFWYRQDPGLGLRLIYFSYDVKMKEKGDIPEGYSVSREKKERFSLILESASTNQTSMYLCASRPTTDLLPEQFFGPGTRLTVL.

This chain links TRBV10-3 with TRBJ2-3; 8 positions match TRBD1. V gave up 3 bases and J gave up 2 bases; unmatched junction bases: 7. Germline values: CDR1 ENHRY, CDR2 SYGVKD. The CDR3 covers 16 residues. This CDR3 is CAISDQDRDLTDTQYF. CDR3 DNA: TGTGCCATCAGTGACCAGGACAGGGATCTCACAGATACGCAGTATTTT.

This clonotype was counted a few times. An end of the junction does not agree with germline; a read error may underlie this. V gene TRBV6-5 combines with J gene TRBJ1-1; TRBD1 agrees at 8 bases. Germline V gene sequence: CDR1 MNHEY, CDR2 SVGAGI. This CDR3 has 11 residues. CDR3 in DNA: TGCGCGTCCCAGGGGGCAATTGAAGCTTTCTTT. Translation: CASQGAIEAFF.

V gene TRBV15 combines with J gene TRBJ2-5; 8 bases match TRBD2. The trim removed 0 bases at V and 10 bases at J, leaving 4 bases unmatched. The CDR3 is 13 amino acids. Germline values: CDR1 LNHNV, CDR2 YYDKDF (reference sequence). The CDR3, as DNA: TGTGCCACCAGCAGAGAAACGGGGGGGCTCCAGTACTTC. This gives the protein CATSRETGGLQYF.

This clonotype was seen a few times. This chain joins TRBV9 and TRBJ2-5, with D tentatively TRBD1 or TRBD2 (6 bases each). The germline V gene has CDR1 SGDLS and CDR2 YYNGEE. The CDR3 totals 14 residues. The V gene lost 3 bases and the J gene lost 5 bases, with 14 bases spanning the gap. CDR3 bases: TGTGCCAGCAGCGCCTCCTTAGGGGGGGAGACCCAGTACTTC. This translates into CASSASLGGETQYF. Full variable domain (remainder filled in from reference TRBV9 and TRBJ2-5): DSGVTQTPKHLITATGQRVTLRCSPRSGDLSVYWYQQSLDQGLQFLIQYYNGEERAKGNILERFSAQQFPDLHSELNLSSLELGDSALYFCASSASLGGETQYFGPGTRLLVL.

There are a few counts of this clonotype. The genes are TRBV27 and TRBJ2-7, with D unclear. Trimming left V 9 bases short and J 3 bases short, with 15 bases between. The CDR3 has 13 amino acids. Germline loops: CDR1 MNHEY, CDR2 SMNVEV (reference sequence). The CDR3 region is CASSDPGFYEQYF. In DNA form, the CDR3 reads TGTGCCAGTTCCGACCCCGGGTTCTACGAGCAGTACTTC.

This clonotype was seen a few times. V and J are TRBV7-6 and TRBJ2-4; 8 bases line up with TRBD1. Losses at the gene ends were 4 bases for V and 5 bases for J; bases not matched to a gene: 1. Germline V gene lookup returns CDR1 SGHVS and CDR2 FNYEAQ. This CDR3 comprises 13 residues. The CDR3 DNA reads as TGTGCCAGCAGCTGGGGACAGGAAAACATTCAGTACTTC. Encoded protein: CASSWGQENIQYF.

In its sample, this clonotype was seen a few times. Here the CDR3 DNA reads TGTGCCAGCAGCCATTCAGGGGCGGAGGAAAAACTGTTTTTT. It codes for CASSHSGAEEKLFF. The chain employs TRBV7-9 and TRBJ1-4, with D tentatively TRBD1 (6 bases). Germline-derived CDR1 and CDR2 are SEHNR and FQNEAQ (reference sequence). Trimming took 5 bases from V and 8 from J, leaving 15 bases between them. This CDR3 contains 14 residues.

This rearrangement joins TRBV4-2 to TRBJ2-7, with 12 bases that match TRBD2. The CDR3 sequence is 15 residues long. The ends lost 3 bases at V and 4 bases at J; junction bases unmatched: 4. CDR1 LGHNA and CDR2 YNFKEQ come from the germline V gene. The CDR3 coding sequence is TGTGCCAGCAGCCACCCTAGCGGGGGGGGGTACGAGCAGTACTTC. Protein sequence: CASSHPSGGGYEQYF.

This sequence joins TRBV7-2 and TRBJ2-1; D remains unclear. Germline assignment: CDR1 SGHTA and CDR2 FQGNSA. This CDR3 is 13 amino acids long. The V end was cut by 2 bases, the J end by 9 bases, with 11 bases between. CDR3 residues: CASSLLSPGEQFF. The CDR3 DNA reads TGTGCCAGCAGCTTACTCTCTCCTGGTGAGCAGTTCTTC.

The chain employs TRBV9 and TRBJ1-1, with TRBD1 as a possible D gene (6 bases). The CDR3 spans 14 residues. Trimming cost V 10 bases and J 1 base, with 17 bases left between them. Per the germline V gene, CDR1 is SGDLS and CDR2 is YYNGEE. DNA for the CDR3: TGTGCCGGCTCAAGGAGACAGGCGAACACTGAAGCTTTCTTT. Its protein product is CAGSRRQANTEAFF.

The V and J genes are TRBV6-1 and TRBJ2-1, with 11 nucleotides matching TRBD2. The V gene end was trimmed by 4 bases and the J gene end by 1 base; junction bases not matched to a gene: 6. CDR1 and CDR2 from the germline V gene are MNHNS and SASEGT. The CDR3 is 17 residues long. As DNA, the CDR3 is TGTGCCAGCAGTGGAGCTAGCGGGGGGTCTTCCTACAATGAGCAGTTCTTC. Protein sequence: CASSGASGGSSYNEQFF.

This clonotype was picked up a small number of times. This rearrangement joins TRBV9 to TRBJ2-5, with a tentative D call TRBD1 (6 bases). This CDR3 is built from 14 residues. The germline gives CDR1 SGDLS, CDR2 YYNGEE. The V gene lost 3 bases and the J gene lost 5 bases, with 14 bases spanning the gap. The CDR3, as DNA: TGTGCCAGCAGCGCCCGACAGGCCGCCGAGACCCAGTACTTC. This gives the protein CASSARQAAETQYF.

The table lists this clonotype with a few counts. V is TRBV4-1 and J is TRBJ2-6, with 7 bases identical to TRBD2. The CDR3 sequence is 16 residues long. V lost 4 bases and J lost 0; bases outside the gene matches: 3. Germline V gives CDR1 MGHRA, CDR2 YSYEKL. In DNA, the CDR3 is TGCGCCAGCAGCCTGGGGGGGGACTCTGGGGCCAACGTCCTGACTTTC. This codes for CASSLGGDSGANVLTF.

In this sample, this clonotype turned up a few times. CDR3: CASSQGGTIEAFF. The CDR3 nucleotides are TGCGCCAGCAGCCAGGGGGGGACCATTGAAGCTTTCTTT. V usage is TRBV4-1 and J usage is TRBJ1-1, with D possibly being TRBD1 (5 bases). Germline-derived CDR1 and CDR2 are MGHRA and YSYEKL. Trimming pared 3 bases from V and 7 bases from J, leaving 12 bases between. The CDR3 runs 13 residues.

This clonotype came up a few times. J is TRBJ2-3 and V is TRBV7-9, with TRBD1 identical over 8 bases. V was pared by 5 bases and J by 5 bases, with 6 bases of the junction left unmatched. This CDR3 has 14 residues. Germline V CDR1 and CDR2: SEHNR, FQNEAQ (reference sequence). The CDR3 sequence is CASSPWTGLDTQYF. CDR3 sequence (DNA): TGTGCCAGCAGCCCATGGACAGGGCTAGATACGCAGTATTTT.

This clonotype was seen only a few times. This chain uses TRBV10-2 with TRBJ2-5; maybe TRBD1 (5 bases). The germline V gene encodes CDR1 WSHSY and CDR2 SAAADI. CDR3 size: 13 residues. V lost 6 bases and J 3 bases, leaving 11 bases between the germline ends. The CDR3 DNA reads as TGCGCCAGCAGAAAGACAGCTGAAGAGACCCAGTACTTC. As protein: CASRKTAEETQYF.

This clonotype was observed a few times. The chain employs TRBV7-9 and TRBJ2-2; D not resolved. The V gene's germline CDR1 is SEHNR and CDR2 FQNEAQ (reference sequence). The length of the CDR3 is 15 residues. Trimming took off 3 bases at V and 0 bases at J, with 8 bases between the two ends. CDR3 region: CASSFPDANTGELFF. The DNA for the CDR3 is TGTGCCAGCAGCTTCCCAGATGCGAACACCGGGGAGCTGTTTTTT.

This clonotype was counted only a few times. The rearrangement links TRBV9 to TRBJ1-1; D unresolved. The CDR3 spans 15 residues. Trimming removed 0 bases from V and 4 bases from J, with 13 bases in between. Germline CDR1 SGDLS, CDR2 YYNGEE. The CDR3 sequence: CASSVAVPGFTEAFF. DNA of the CDR3: TGTGCCAGCAGCGTAGCTGTCCCGGGGTTCACTGAAGCTTTCTTT.

This clonotype came up a few times. The J gene is TRBJ2-1, the V gene TRBV5-1; 7 bases match TRBD2. CDR1 is SGHRS and CDR2 is YFSETQ in the germline V gene. CDR3 length: 16 amino acids. The V and J ends lost 1 base and 6 bases, in that order; junction bases with no gene match: 10. DNA for the CDR3: TGCGCCAGCAGCTTGACAACGGGGGGATCCGGCAATGAGCAGTTCTTC. Translated, it gives CASSLTTGGSGNEQFF.

This clonotype was found a few times. The V and J genes are TRBV29-1 and TRBJ2-3, with D unresolved. The germline V gene encodes CDR1 SQVTM and CDR2 ANQGSEA. Trimming cost V 7 bases and J 4 bases, with 6 bases left between them. The CDR3 runs to 10 residues. CDR3 in amino acids: CSARSDTQYF. The CDR3 DNA reads as TGCAGCGCCCGCTCAGATACGCAGTATTTT.